These 31 T cell receptor beta chains originate from one sample sequenced in a study of cytomegalovirus exposure and HLA in healthy donors. PCR used 60 Vbeta primers and 13 Jbeta primers. TCRdb's copy holds only in-frame clones and misses some; the assay was immunoSEQ multiplex PCR. The top ten hold 17% of the sample, which has 55,000 to 70,000 clones, 60% to 80% seen once. Material for sequencing was PBMCs. The receptors were sampled from a middle-aged man in good health and CMV-seropositive.

The genes are TRBV5-6 and TRBJ2-7, with 11 positions matching TRBD2. Germline CDR1 SGHDT, CDR2 YYEEEE. The CDR3 loop spans 17 amino acids. With 3 bases clipped from V and 2 bases from J, the junction kept 10 bases outside the gene matches. The CDR3 coding sequence is TGTGCCAGCAGCTCACGGCAGAATAGCGGGAGGGCCTACGAGCAGTACTTC. As protein: CASSSRQNSGRAYEQYF.

The CDR3 DNA reads as TGTGCCAGCTCACCTAACGGCGGAGGAAACACCATATATTTT. Its translation is CASSPNGGGNTIYF. V and J are TRBV18 and TRBJ1-3; unclear D gene. V dropped 3 bases and J dropped 4 bases, with 10 bases sitting between them. Germline CDR1 and CDR2: KGHSH and LQKENI. The CDR3 covers 14 residues.

This CDR3 is CASSAPTTRTYEQYF. In DNA, the CDR3 is TGTGCCAGCAGCGCGCCCACGACTAGAACTTACGAGCAGTACTTC. V gene TRBV7-8 combines with J gene TRBJ2-7; a weak D match, TRBD2 (6 bases). Germline V CDR1 and CDR2: SGHVS, FQNEAQ. Trimming left V 5 bases short and J 4 bases short, with 18 bases between. This CDR3 region has 15 residues.

The chain carries TRBV30 and TRBJ1-6; D gene unclear. This CDR3 is built from 12 residues. The germline V gene encodes CDR1 GTSNPN and CDR2 SVGIG (reference sequence). The CDR3 sequence is CVARELRSPLHF. CDR3 DNA: TGTGTCGCGAGGGAATTGCGGTCACCCCTCCACTTT.

This clone was observed a few times. Germline and junction disagree at one end, which may indicate a read error. The CDR3 region has the DNA TGCGCAACCTCGGGGGAAGCCAAAAACATTCAGTACTTC. Translation: CATSGEAKNIQYF. The J gene is TRBJ2-4, the V gene TRBV28, with TRBD2 as a possible D gene (6 bases). The CDR3 sequence is 13 residues long. Germline assignment: CDR1 MDHEN and CDR2 SYDVKM.

V and J are TRBV7-2 and TRBJ2-7; TRBD2 matches 8 bases. This CDR3 contains 15 residues. Looked up from germline, CDR1 is SGHTA and CDR2 is FQGNSA. With V trimmed by 5 bases and J by 3 bases, 9 bases remained unmatched. CDR3 sequence reads: CASSRPGLGDYEQYF. As DNA, the CDR3 is TGTGCCAGCAGCCGTCCGGGACTAGGGGACTACGAGCAGTACTTC.

This clone has more than one count but fewer than ten. V gene TRBV30 combines with J gene TRBJ2-5, with 9 bases that match TRBD2. Germline loops: CDR1 GTSNPN, CDR2 SVGIG (reference sequence). The CDR3 extends over 16 amino acids. The V gene end was trimmed by 3 bases and the J gene end by 10 bases; junction bases not matched to a gene: 18. CDR3 nucleotide sequence: TGTGCCTGGAGAGAGGGTAGCGGGAGTGGTAGGGGAGACCAGTACTTC. The encoded protein is CAWREGSGSGRGDQYF.

The chain carries TRBV9 and TRBJ2-5, with 9 bases identical to TRBD1. Germline trimming cut 4 bases from V and 4 bases from J; bases unmatched to any gene: 8. Germline assignment: CDR1 SGDLS and CDR2 YYNGEE. The CDR3 loop spans 15 amino acids. The DNA for the CDR3 is TGTGCCAGCAGCTTCGGACAGGGGCAACGAGAGACCCAGTACTTC. This codes for CASSFGQGQRETQYF.

This clone was seen just once. CDR3 nucleotides: TGTGCCAGCAGTGTGTCGTCTTCGAATTCACCCCTCCACTTT. As protein: CASSVSSSNSPLHF. The gene calls are TRBV6-1 and TRBJ1-6; no reliable D call. The ends were cut back, 4 bases at V and 7 bases at J, with 11 bases in the middle. Germline V gene lookup returns CDR1 MNHNS and CDR2 SASEGT. The CDR3 has 14 amino acids.

J is TRBJ1-5 and V is TRBV19, with 7 bases that match TRBD1. CDR3 size: 17 residues. The J segment lost 0 bases and the V segment lost 5 bases, leaving 10 bases of the junction unmatched. Germline values: CDR1 LNHDA, CDR2 SQIVND (reference sequence). CDR3 DNA sequence: TGTGCCAGTAGTCCGACAGGGTCGGGGTTTAGCAATCAGCCCCAGCATTTT. Translating it yields CASSPTGSGFSNQPQHF.

The chain has TRBV2 and TRBJ2-7; 7 nucleotides align to TRBD1. There are 13 residues in the CDR3. V shed 2 bases, J shed 4 bases, and the junction held 2 bases outside the gene matches. Germline-derived CDR1 and CDR2 are SNHLY and FYNNEI. The CDR3: CASSEQGVYEQYF. Here the CDR3 DNA reads TGTGCCAGCAGTGAACAGGGGGTTTACGAGCAGTACTTC.

The gene calls are TRBV7-2 and TRBJ2-3; TRBD2 matches at 9 bases. CDR1 and CDR2 (germline): SGHTA, FQGNSA. CDR3 size: 16 residues. Trimming at V came to 1 base and at J to 0 bases, leaving 2 bases not matched to a gene. The CDR3 loop is CASSLVAGASTDTQYF. As DNA, the CDR3 is TGTGCCAGCAGCTTAGTAGCGGGGGCGAGCACAGATACGCAGTATTTT.

With regard to this clone: The junction shows a germline mismatch at one end, possibly a read error. V gene TRBV5-1 combines with J gene TRBJ2-2; D might be TRBD2 (5 bases). Germline V gene data show CDR1 as SGHRS and CDR2 as YFSETQ. The CDR3 spans 13 residues. The CDR3 region is CASSWERSGELFF. As DNA, the CDR3 is TGTGCCAGCAGCTGGGAGAGGAGCGGGGAGCTGTTTTTT.

V gene TRBV6-5 combines with J gene TRBJ2-1; a weak D match, TRBD1 (5 bases). Trimming cost V 6 bases and J 8 bases, with 14 bases left between them. The CDR3 consists of 13 residues. Germline V lookup: CDR1 MNHEY, CDR2 SVGAGI. CDR3 amino acids: CASSSYRGDEQFF. In DNA, the CDR3 is TGTGCCAGCAGCTCCTATAGGGGCGATGAGCAGTTCTTC.

Note on this clone: Germline is not matched at one junction end, which may reflect a read error. The chain links TRBV7-9 to TRBJ2-7; TRBD1 agrees at 11 bases. Germline-derived CDR1 and CDR2 are SEHNR and FQNEAQ (reference sequence). The CDR3 totals 18 residues. CDR3 sequence reads: CASSLGQGALKIQGEQYF. As DNA, the CDR3 is TGTGCTAGCAGCCTAGGACAGGGGGCGCTTAAAATCCAGGGCGAGCAGTACTTC.

The V gene is TRBV7-9, the J gene TRBJ1-4; TRBD1 agrees at 11 bases. CDR3 length: 16 residues. With 5 bases clipped from V and 4 bases from J, the junction kept 6 bases outside the gene matches. Germline V lookup: CDR1 SEHNR, CDR2 FQNEAQ (reference sequence). The CDR3 DNA follows: TGTGCCAGCAGCCTAGGACAGGGGGCCTTTAATGAAAAACTGTTTTTT. It codes for CASSLGQGAFNEKLFF.

The CDR3 bases are TGTGCCAGCAGCTTGCCGCCCGGCGGCACCATATATTTT. Protein product: CASSLPPGGTIYF. The chain has TRBV5-5 and TRBJ1-3; D not resolved. Germline V gene lookup returns CDR1 SGHKS and CDR2 YYEKEE (reference sequence). The CDR3 has 13 residues. Trimming took off 1 base at V and 9 bases at J, with 11 bases between the two ends.

The chain employs TRBV5-6 and TRBJ2-7; D is ambiguous. Germline V lookup: CDR1 SGHDT, CDR2 YYEEEE. V was cut by 0 bases and J by 6 bases, with 7 bases left in between. The CDR3 sequence is 12 residues long. The CDR3 bases are TGTGCCAGCAGCTTGGAACCGGGCGAGCAGTACTTC. Translation: CASSLEPGEQYF.

The chain is built from TRBV19 and TRBJ1-2; the D is unclear. The CDR3 has 12 residues. Germline V gives CDR1 LNHDA, CDR2 SQIVND (reference sequence). V was clipped by 5 bases and J by 8 bases, with 12 bases between them. In nucleotides, the CDR3 is TGTGCCAGTAGTCTCGGTTTGTGGGGCTACACCTTC. Translation: CASSLGLWGYTF. The variable domain in full, with the rest retrieved from reference TRBV19 and TRBJ1-2, is DGGITQSPKYLFRKEGQNVTLSCEQNLNHDAMYWYRQDPGQGLRLIYYSQIVNDFQKGDIAEGYSVSREKKESFPLTVTSAQKNPTAFYLCASSLGLWGYTFGSGTRLTVV.

This clone has a count of ten or more. The chain has TRBV5-1 and TRBJ2-1; TRBD2 aligns across 9 bases. The CDR3 loop spans 15 amino acids. Germline assignment: CDR1 SGHRS and CDR2 YFSETQ. The V and J ends lost 0 bases and 8 bases, in that order; junction bases with no gene match: 6. The CDR3 nucleotides are TGCGCCAGCAGCTTGGAGGCGGGAGGGGTGCATGAGCAGTTCTTC. Translation: CASSLEAGGVHEQFF.

The V gene is TRBV4-3, the J gene TRBJ1-4; D is perhaps TRBD1 (6 bases). V gave up 6 bases and J gave up 3 bases, with 11 bases separating them. The CDR3 runs to 14 residues. Germline values: CDR1 LGHNA, CDR2 YSLEER. In DNA form, the CDR3 reads TGCGCCAGCAGTCCGACAGGACCTAATGAAAAACTGTTTTTT. This translates into CASSPTGPNEKLFF.

This clone was recorded once. The chain uses TRBV27 and TRBJ2-3; no firm D call. This CDR3 is built from 12 residues. The germline V gene encodes CDR1 MNHEY and CDR2 SMNVEV (reference sequence). Trimming stripped 2 bases from V and 5 bases from J, with 5 bases between. The CDR3 sequence: CASSLGRDTQYF. The CDR3, as DNA: TGTGCCAGCAGTTTAGGGCGAGATACGCAGTATTTT.

This clone was observed a handful of times. The chain couples TRBV6-5 to TRBJ2-1; D unresolved. The CDR3 covers 11 residues. V was pared by 5 bases and J by 7 bases, with 6 bases between. Germline-derived CDR1 and CDR2 are MNHEY and SVGAGI. DNA for the CDR3: TGTGCCAGCAGTACGCGTAATGAGCAGTTCTTC. Translating it yields CASSTRNEQFF.

This rearrangement joins TRBV28 to TRBJ2-7; 9 bases are shared with TRBD2. This CDR3 is 14 amino acids long. CDR1 MDHEN and CDR2 SYDVKM come from the germline V gene. Trimming cost V 7 bases and J 6 bases; bases outside gene matches: 10. CDR3 sequence reads: CASTPPAGGPEQYF. CDR3 coding DNA: TGTGCCAGCACCCCGCCTGCGGGAGGGCCCGAGCAGTACTTC.

Relative to its sample, this clone is medium-sized. The genes are TRBV6-5 and TRBJ1-4, with TRBD1 identical over 8 bases. The J segment lost 7 bases and the V segment lost 3 bases, leaving 1 base of the junction unmatched. The CDR3 covers 13 residues. From germline, CDR1 is MNHEY and CDR2 SVGAGI. Here the CDR3 DNA reads TGTGCCAGCAGTTATGACAGGGGTGAAAAACTGTTTTTT. Translating gives CASSYDRGEKLFF.

This chain joins TRBV13 and TRBJ1-3; no clear D. CDR3 length: 15 residues. From germline, CDR1 is PRHDT and CDR2 FYEKMQ (reference sequence). Deletions cut 5 bases from V and 0 bases from J, with 11 bases between. The CDR3 nucleotides are TGTGCCAGCAGCGACTGGGGAGGCTCTGGAAACACCATATATTTT. Protein: CASSDWGGSGNTIYF. Based on the CDR3 plus reference TRBV13 and TRBJ1-3, the full variable domain is AAGVIQSPRHLIKEKRETATLKCYPIPRHDTVYWYQQGPGQDPQFLISFYEKMQSDKGSIPDRFSAQQFSDYHSELNMSSLELGDSALYFCASSDWGGSGNTIYFGEGSWLTVV.

The chain couples TRBV5-8 to TRBJ2-7; TRBD1 might be the D (6 bases). CDR1 SGHTS and CDR2 YDEGEE come from the germline V gene. This CDR3 has 12 amino acids. V was shortened by 4 bases and J by 12 bases, with 17 bases between the two germline ends. This CDR3 reads CASSQGTAIRYF. CDR3 nucleotides: TGTGCCAGCAGCCAGGGGACGGCCATTCGGTACTTC.

The V and J genes are TRBV19 and TRBJ2-5, with a possible D match to TRBD2 (5 bases). Judging by the DNA end, TRBJ2-7 fits better; the J call may be wrong. Germline loops: CDR1 LNHDA, CDR2 SQIVND (reference sequence). The CDR3 contains 13 residues. The CDR3 bases are TGTGCCACCGGGGAGAACATTCGCTACGAGCAGTACTTC. Residues: CATGENIRYEQYF.

V usage is TRBV30 and J usage is TRBJ2-7; 7 positions match TRBD1. The germline CDR1 and CDR2 sequences are GTSNPN and SVGIG (reference sequence). The CDR3 has 12 amino acids. The junction had 2 bases not matched to a gene; V was cut back by 5 bases and J by 1 base. The CDR3 loop reads CAWGDSSYEQYF. CDR3 DNA: TGTGCCTGGGGGGACAGTTCCTACGAGCAGTACTTC.

This clone has a single count. Germline is not matched at one junction end, which may reflect a read error. V usage is TRBV7-7 and J usage is TRBJ2-3; 8 bases are shared with TRBD2. The length of the CDR3 is 18 residues. From germline, CDR1 is SSHAT and CDR2 FNYEAQ (reference sequence). The CDR3 loop reads CASSEGKQERGITDTQYF. The DNA of the CDR3 is TGTGCTAGCAGCGAGGGGAAACAGGAGCGGGGGATCACAGATACGCAGTATTTT.

J is TRBJ2-1 and V is TRBV7-9; TRBD1 agrees at 9 bases. Germline V gives CDR1 SEHNR, CDR2 FQNEAQ (reference sequence). The CDR3 extends over 16 amino acids. After removal of 4 bases from V and 6 bases from J, the junction contained 10 bases not matched to a gene. The CDR3 loop is CASSSGDRVGGNEQFF. The CDR3 bases are TGTGCCAGCAGCTCAGGGGACAGGGTGGGAGGCAATGAGCAGTTCTTC. Based on the CDR3 plus reference TRBV7-9 and TRBJ2-1, the full variable domain is DTGVSQNPRHKITKRGQNVTFRCDPISEHNRLYWYRQTLGQGPEFLTYFQNEAQLEKSRLLSDRFSAERPKGSFSTLEIQRTEQGDSAMYLCASSSGDRVGGNEQFFGPGTRLTVL.